The 6 T cell receptor beta chains in this list originate from one sample, sequenced in a study of PD-L1 blockade in urothelial cancer. Using immunoSEQ multiplex PCR, the repertoire was profiled, and TCRdb retains in-frame clones only, with some absent. Among about 88,000 clones listed, 90% were seen once. The specimen was PBMCs, collected around atezolizumab (anti-PD-L1) treatment. The receptors were sampled from a man aged 60 to 75 with urothelial cancer.

J is TRBJ1-1 and V is TRBV5-1; D may be TRBD1 (6 bases). The CDR3 extends over 14 amino acids. The V and J ends lost 3 bases and 7 bases respectively, with 16 bases between them. Germline CDR1 and CDR2: SGHRS and YFSETQ. CDR3 in DNA: TGCGCCAGCAGCTGGGGACACCCTGAAGATGAAGCTTTCTTT. This codes for CASSWGHPEDEAFF. Supplemented by reference TRBV5-1 and TRBJ1-1, the full variable domain reads KAGVTQTPRYLIKTRGQQVTLSCSPISGHRSVSWYQQTPGQGLQFLFEYFSETQRNKGNFPGRFSGRQFSNSRSEMNVSTLELGDSALYLCASSWGHPEDEAFFGQGTRLTVV.

V is TRBV7-4 and J is TRBJ2-1; D ambiguous. The CDR3 is 14 residues long. In germline, CDR1 is SGHVT, CDR2 SQSDAQ. Deletions cut 5 bases from V and 6 bases from J, with 14 bases between. The CDR3 reads CASSNRTSGNEQFF. In nucleotides, the CDR3 is TGTGCCAGCAGCAATAGAACCTCGGGCAATGAGCAGTTCTTC. The full variable domain, its missing parts supplied by reference TRBV7-4 and TRBJ2-1, is GAGVSQSPRYKVAKRGRDVALRCDSISGHVTLYWYRQTLGQGSEVLTYSQSDAQRDKSGRPSGRFSAERPERSVSTLKIQRTEQGDSAVYLCASSNRTSGNEQFFGPGTRLTVL.

The chain couples TRBV29-1 to TRBJ1-2; perhaps TRBD1 as D (6 bases). The CDR3 covers 15 residues. The germline CDR1 and CDR2 sequences are SQVTM and ANQGSEA. The ends were cut back, 5 bases at V and 4 bases at J, with 20 bases in the middle. The CDR3 region is CSVSKTGTQAYGYTF. CDR3 coding DNA: TGCAGCGTTTCGAAAACAGGGACACAGGCCTATGGCTACACCTTC.

The chain has TRBV5-4 and TRBJ2-1; the match to TRBD2 covers 12 bases. V lost 2 bases, J lost 8 bases, and 5 bases stayed unmatched. In germline, CDR1 is SGHNT, CDR2 YYREEE (reference sequence). The CDR3 covers 15 residues. The CDR3 protein is CASSLRTSGTHEQFF. The CDR3 DNA reads TGTGCCAGCAGCTTAAGGACTAGCGGGACCCATGAGCAGTTCTTC.

On this clone: The same CDR3 can be traced to other DNA sequences in this sample. The CDR3 sequence: CSAAGNQPQHF. The CDR3 bases are TGCAGTGCCGCGGGCAATCAGCCCCAGCATTTT. V gene TRBV20-1 combines with J gene TRBJ1-5; D remains unclear. This CDR3 region has 11 residues. Trimming left V 6 bases short and J 2 bases short, with 5 bases between. Germline V gene data show CDR1 as DFQATT and CDR2 as SNEGSKA (reference sequence).

The chain joins TRBV6-6 to TRBJ2-3; no clear D. This CDR3 is 12 amino acids long. Germline V gives CDR1 MNHNY, CDR2 SVGAGI (reference sequence). Trimming shortened V by 6 bases and J by 6 bases, and 10 bases separated the two germline ends. The CDR3 spells CASSPGRDTQYF. CDR3 DNA: TGTGCCAGCAGCCCAGGCAGGGATACGCAGTATTTT.